The present T cell receptor (beta chain) was sequenced within a study of beta chain features in type 1 diabetes. Findings and limits, study-wide: Compared with healthy donors, patients appeared to share more similar naive, central memory and regulatory TCRB repertoires. Moderate yet significant TCRB CDR3 shortening was seen in Type 1 diabetes patients in all four CD4+ subsets.

Expressed TCRB transcripts were sequenced, since all the RNA that had been isolated was reverse transcribed. Some clones are missing from TCRdb's copy, which holds only in-frame ones; the method was immunoSEQ multiplex PCR. The data hold about 170,000 clones, with approximately 8.1% observed a single time. Purity exceeding 95% was reached by all sorted populations. This clone occurred a few times. Antigen unknown. Trimming shortened V by 4 bases and J by 8 bases, and 13 bases separated the two germline ends. CDR3 size: 12 residues. Germline CDR1 reads SQVTM; CDR2 reads ANQGSEA. This TCR was sampled from a woman in her 40s with type 1 diabetes. This chain joins TRBV29-1 and TRBJ2-3; D gene ambiguous. The sequenced sample was central memory CD4+ T cells from blood. CDR3: CSVANSDATQYF. CDR3 coding DNA: TGCAGCGTTGCGAACAGTGACGCTACGCAGTATTTT.